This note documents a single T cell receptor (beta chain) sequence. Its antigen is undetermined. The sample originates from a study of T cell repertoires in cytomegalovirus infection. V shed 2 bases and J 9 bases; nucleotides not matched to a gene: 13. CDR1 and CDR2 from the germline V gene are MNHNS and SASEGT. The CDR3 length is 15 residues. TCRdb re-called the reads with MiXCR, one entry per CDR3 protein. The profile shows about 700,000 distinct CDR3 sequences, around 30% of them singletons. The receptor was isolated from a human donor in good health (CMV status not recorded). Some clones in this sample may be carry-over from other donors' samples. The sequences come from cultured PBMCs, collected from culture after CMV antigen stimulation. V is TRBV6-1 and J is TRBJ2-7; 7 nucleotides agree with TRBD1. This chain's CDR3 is CASSETGVFMKGQYF. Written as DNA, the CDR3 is TGTGCCAGCAGTGAAACAGGGGTTTTTATGAAGGGGCAGTACTTC.